A single T cell receptor (beta chain) is shown here with its context. Original analysis: Amplified reference gene primers provided the basis for estimating nucleated cell counts. Sequencing used immunoSEQ multiplex PCR; TCRdb keeps in-frame clones, though not all of them. V and J calls and clone size are copied from that table; D and trimming were computed from the DNA. The sample yields 35,000 to 55,000 clones, 85% to 90% seen once. This sample is part of a study of blood T cell repertoires in COVID-19. The overall study: From the United States, Italy and Spain came samples of acute and convalescent COVID-19.

The V segment lost 8 bases and the J segment 4 bases; nucleotides outside the gene matches: 4. Germline values: CDR1 MNHEY, CDR2 SMNVEV (reference sequence). The CDR3 has 14 amino acids. The rearrangement joins TRBV27 to TRBJ2-1; 11 positions match TRBD2. What was sequenced was peripheral blood. The TCR comes from a human donor in a cohort sampled during active COVID-19. The chain's CDR3 is CASGTSGGYNEQFF. In DNA, the CDR3 is TGTGCCAGCGGAACTAGCGGGGGTTACAATGAGCAGTTCTTC.